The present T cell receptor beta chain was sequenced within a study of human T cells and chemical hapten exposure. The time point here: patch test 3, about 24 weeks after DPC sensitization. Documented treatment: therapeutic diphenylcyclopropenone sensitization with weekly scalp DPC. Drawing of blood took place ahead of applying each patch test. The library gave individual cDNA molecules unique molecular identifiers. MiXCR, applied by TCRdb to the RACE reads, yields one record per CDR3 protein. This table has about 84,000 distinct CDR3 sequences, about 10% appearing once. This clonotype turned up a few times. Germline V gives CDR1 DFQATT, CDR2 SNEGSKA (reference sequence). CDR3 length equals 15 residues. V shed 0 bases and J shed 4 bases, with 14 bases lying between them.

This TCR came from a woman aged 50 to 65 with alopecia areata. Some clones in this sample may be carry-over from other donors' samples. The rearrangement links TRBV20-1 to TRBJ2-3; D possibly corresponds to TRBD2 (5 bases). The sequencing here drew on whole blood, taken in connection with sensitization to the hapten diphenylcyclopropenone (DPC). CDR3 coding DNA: TGCAGTGCTAGAGATCTCGGTGCGGGCGCAGATACGCAGTATTTT. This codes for CSARDLGAGADTQYF.